This T cell receptor beta chain was sequenced in a study of identifying expanded T cells in peripheral blood. Profiled with immunoSEQ multiplex PCR; TCRdb holds only in-frame clones, not every one. The profile shows under 110,000 clones, 70% to 90% of them singletons. Trimming removed 5 bases at V and 3 bases at J, with 13 bases between. This CDR3 comprises 14 residues. CDR1 and CDR2 (germline): SNHLY, FYNNEI. The chain has TRBV2 and TRBJ1-2; D possibly corresponds to TRBD1 (6 bases). This TCR derives from a person aged 18 to 75 in good health. Specimen: blood. The CDR3 sequence: CASSRGQQYYGYTF. CDR3 in DNA: TGTGCCAGCAGTCGAGGACAGCAATACTATGGCTACACCTTC.